This T cell receptor beta chain was captured by sequencing in a study of OX40 agonist ivuxolimab in advanced cancers. Findings and caveats of the study: Among T cells, CD8+ cells averaged more expanded clones than CD4+ cells.

With 3 bases clipped from V and 4 bases from J, the junction kept 6 bases outside the gene matches. This CDR3 has 15 amino acids. CDR1 SGDLS and CDR2 YYNGEE come from the germline V gene. TCRdb's table, derived via immunoSEQ multiplex PCR, lists solely in-frame clones and lacks some. The profile covers tens of thousands of clones, with about 91% appearing a single time and roughly 6.9% taken by the ten largest. It was autoimmune disease history or systemic immunosuppression that excluded patients. This clone was counted only a few times. Its cognate antigen is unknown. This TCR was sampled from an adult with an advanced solid tumor such as melanoma, head and neck, liver or kidney cancer. The material sequenced was CD4+ or CD8+ T cells sorted from blood, taken in a trial of the OX40 agonist ivuxolimab. V gene TRBV9 combines with J gene TRBJ1-1; 10 nucleotides line up with TRBD1. CDR3 sequence: CASSERGTGVTEAFF. The CDR3 region has the DNA TGTGCCAGCAGCGAGAGAGGGACAGGGGTCACTGAAGCTTTCTTT.